The 6 T cell receptor beta chains below were found in one sample sequenced in a study of CD8+CD57+ T cells in acquired aplastic anemia. Using genomic DNA as the template, TCR beta VDJ and CDR3 profiling was carried out. In TCRdb, the reads were re-called with MiXCR into one record per CDR3 protein. The sample holds 160,000 or so distinct CDR3 sequences, 40% to 50% seen once. Selection for sequencing was limited to patients who had shown CD8+CD57+ cell expansion by flow cytometry. Sequencing was carried out using sorted CD4+, CD8+, or CD8+CD57+ T cells (not recorded which) from PBMCs. The receptors were sampled from a human donor with aplastic anemia.

This clonotype was counted ten times or more. This CDR3 reads CASSSGTSGGEETQYF. The CDR3 coding sequence is TGTGCCAGCAGCTCCGGGACTAGCGGGGGGGAAGAGACCCAGTACTTC. V and J are TRBV11-2 and TRBJ2-5; 16 bases match TRBD2. V trimming: 4 bases; J trimming: 3 bases; junction bases outside the gene matches: 2. The CDR3 is 16 residues long. CDR1 and CDR2 from the germline V gene are SGHAT and FQNNGV.

This clonotype was seen at least ten times. The V gene is TRBV6-6, the J gene TRBJ1-2, with D hard to call. Trimming took off 4 bases at V and 4 bases at J, with 16 bases between the two ends. The CDR3 loop spans 15 amino acids. Germline assignment: CDR1 MNHNY and CDR2 SVGAGI (reference sequence). The CDR3 DNA is TGTGCCAGCAGTTTCTCTATGCAGGTGGGCTATGGCTACACCTTC. This codes for CASSFSMQVGYGYTF.

In this sample, this clonotype turned up a few times. The genes are TRBV7-2 and TRBJ2-3, with D possibly TRBD2 on 5 matching bases. Germline V gene data show CDR1 as SGHTA and CDR2 as FQGNSA. V was pared by 1 base and J by 3 bases, with 5 bases between. This CDR3 is 13 amino acids long. CDR3 in amino acids: CASSLGETDTQYF. Written as DNA, the CDR3 is TGTGCCAGCAGCTTAGGGGAGACAGATACGCAGTATTTT.

The chain joins TRBV9 to TRBJ2-1; 10 nucleotides agree with TRBD2. The length of the CDR3 is 15 residues. The J segment lost 8 bases and the V segment lost 0 bases, leaving 5 bases of the junction unmatched. CDR1 is SGDLS and CDR2 is YYNGEE in the germline V gene. CDR3: CASSVVSGGADEQFF. The CDR3, as DNA: TGTGCCAGCAGCGTAGTAAGCGGGGGGGCCGATGAGCAGTTCTTC.

The V and J genes are TRBV20-1 and TRBJ1-6; D is unclear. This CDR3 spans 17 amino acids. Germline loops: CDR1 DFQATT, CDR2 SNEGSKA (reference sequence). V lost 0 bases and J lost 2, with 14 bases in between. In nucleotides, the CDR3 is TGCAGTGCTAGAGAAGGAGGGCGGAGAACCTATAATTCACCCCTCCACTTT. Residues: CSAREGGRRTYNSPLHF.

The gene calls are TRBV7-6 and TRBJ2-7; a weak D match, TRBD2 (6 bases). Germline loops: CDR1 SGHVS, CDR2 FNYEAQ. This CDR3 has 15 residues. V shed 3 bases and J shed 2 bases, with 14 bases lying between them. The CDR3 is CASSLSPGEAYEQYF. The CDR3 bases are TGTGCCAGCAGCTTGTCTCCGGGAGAGGCCTACGAGCAGTACTTC.